Sequencing of this T cell receptor beta chain was carried out in a study of identical twins. With no exceptions, donors were healthy Caucasians. CDR3 size: 15 residues. Per germline, CDR1 LNHNV and CDR2 YYDKDF (reference sequence). V dropped 0 bases and J dropped 2 bases, with 10 bases sitting between them. Study-wide results and caveats: There were fewer insertions in abundant cord blood beta clonotypes, but memory repertoires showed no such pattern. Twin-shared out-of-frame alpha sequences were enriched for low generation probability.

This clonotype was observed a few times. Its target is unknown. cDNA molecules carried unique molecular identifiers, and template switching added a universal primer site. MiXCR was run by TCRdb on the 5' RACE reads, yielding one entry per CDR3 protein. The table lists 450,000 to 600,000 distinct CDR3 sequences, 20% to 25% of them singletons. These data are also associated with another study on yellow fever vaccine responses in identical twins.

The clonotype originates from a young woman in good health. Material for sequencing was CD4+ T cells sorted from blood. The chain recombines TRBV15 with TRBJ1-2; perhaps TRBD1 as D (5 bases). The CDR3: CATSRDRGGNYGYTF. For the CDR3, the DNA is TGTGCCACCAGCAGAGATAGGGGCGGAAACTATGGCTACACCTTC.